The rows below give T cell receptor beta chains drawn from one sample of a study of early T cells in non-severe SARS-CoV-2 infection. MiXCR, run by TCRdb on the 5' RACE reads, gives a single entry per CDR3 protein. The table includes fewer than 80,000 distinct CDR3 sequences, 9.5% detected once. Sequencing input: whole blood. The receptors stem from an adult who was a healthcare worker with PCR-confirmed SARS-CoV-2 infection or an uninfected control (not recorded which). CDR3s include the opening cysteine and the closing phenylalanine or tryptophan. D genes are given only for firm matches. Some rows have no size entry. The others give once, few or many, or a class for an expanded clone.

j_call: TRBJ2-3; v_call: TRBV7-8; clone_size: many; d_call: -; cdr3_aa: CASSFRGRDSTDTQYF; cdr3_nt: TGTGCCAGCAGCTTTAGGGGGAGGGATAGCACAGATACGCAGTATTTT
j_call: TRBJ2-1; v_call: TRBV6-6; clone_size: many; d_call: -; cdr3_aa: CASSYLARKSTEFNNEQFF; cdr3_nt: TGTGCCAGCAGTTACCTCGCAAGGAAATCGACTGAATTCAACAATGAGCAGTTCTTC
j_call: TRBJ1-1; v_call: TRBV9; clone_size: -; d_call: TRBD1; cdr3_aa: CASSPRTGENTEAFF; cdr3_nt: TGTGCCAGCAGCCCAAGGACAGGAGAGAACACTGAAGCTTTCTTT
j_call: TRBJ1-5; v_call: TRBV20-1; clone_size: many; d_call: -; cdr3_aa: CSAIQGNQPQHF; cdr3_nt: TGCAGTGCTATACAGGGAAATCAGCCCCAGCATTTT
j_call: TRBJ1-2; v_call: TRBV19; clone_size: many; d_call: -; cdr3_aa: CASSLDRINYGYTF; cdr3_nt: TGTGCCAGTAGTTTGGACAGAATTAACTATGGCTACACCTTC
j_call: TRBJ2-1; v_call: TRBV10-1; clone_size: many; d_call: -; cdr3_aa: CASSQTRQDQNEQFF; cdr3_nt: TGCGCCAGCAGTCAGACTAGACAAGACCAAAATGAGCAGTTCTTC
j_call: TRBJ2-1; v_call: TRBV6-2/TRBV6-3; clone_size: -; d_call: -; cdr3_aa: CASRSQTHEQFF; cdr3_nt: TGTGCCAGCAGAAGCCAGACCCATGAGCAGTTCTTC
j_call: TRBJ2-5; v_call: TRBV7-2; clone_size: many; d_call: -; cdr3_aa: CASSLRLGNSRTQYF; cdr3_nt: TGTGCCAGCAGCTTAAGGCTGGGAAATAGTCGGACCCAGTACTTC
j_call: TRBJ2-7; v_call: TRBV11-2; clone_size: few; d_call: -; cdr3_aa: CASSLDVVVLREQYF; cdr3_nt: TGTGCCAGCAGCTTAGATGTGGTCGTACTCAGGGAGCAGTACTTC
j_call: TRBJ2-3; v_call: TRBV4-1; clone_size: -; d_call: -; cdr3_aa: CASSQDTSTDTQYF; cdr3_nt: TGCGCCAGCAGCCAAGATACTAGCACAGATACGCAGTATTTT
j_call: TRBJ1-1; v_call: TRBV20-1; clone_size: many; d_call: -; cdr3_aa: CSAKSRGDTEAFF; cdr3_nt: TGCAGTGCTAAAAGTCGGGGGGACACTGAAGCTTTCTTT
j_call: TRBJ1-1; v_call: TRBV6-5; clone_size: -; d_call: -; cdr3_aa: CASSYSMRGAFSTEAFF; cdr3_nt: TGTGCCAGCAGTTACTCGATGCGGGGGGCGTTTAGTACTGAAGCTTTCTTT
j_call: TRBJ1-1; v_call: TRBV7-9; clone_size: many; d_call: -; cdr3_aa: CASSPWSPGGGDLDTEAFF; cdr3_nt: TGTGCCAGCAGCCCATGGTCCCCGGGGGGCGGGGATTTGGACACTGAAGCTTTCTTT
j_call: TRBJ2-3; v_call: TRBV7-2; clone_size: many; d_call: -; cdr3_aa: CASSLGDNTDTQYF; cdr3_nt: TGTGCCAGCAGCTTAGGGGACAACACAGATACGCAGTATTTT
j_call: TRBJ2-2; v_call: TRBV11-2; clone_size: many; d_call: TRBD1; cdr3_aa: CASSSVRGQTGELFF; cdr3_nt: TGTGCCAGCAGCTCAGTGAGGGGGCAGACCGGGGAGCTGTTTTTT
j_call: TRBJ1-4; v_call: TRBV5-1; clone_size: few; d_call: -; cdr3_aa: CASSLGQNEKLFF; cdr3_nt: TGCGCCAGCAGCTTGGGACAGAATGAAAAACTGTTTTTT
j_call: TRBJ2-1; v_call: TRBV24-1; clone_size: few; d_call: TRBD2; cdr3_aa: CATSDSGTSGYNEQFF; cdr3_nt: TGTGCCACCAGTGATTCCGGGACTAGCGGATACAATGAGCAGTTCTTC
j_call: TRBJ2-7; v_call: TRBV6-5; clone_size: -; d_call: -; cdr3_aa: CASSTQGGPYEQYF; cdr3_nt: TGTGCCAGCAGTACACAGGGAGGTCCCTACGAGCAGTACTTC
j_call: TRBJ2-2; v_call: TRBV30; clone_size: many; d_call: -; cdr3_aa: CAWRDFFTGELFF; cdr3_nt: TGTGCCTGGAGGGACTTTTTCACCGGGGAGCTGTTTTTT
j_call: TRBJ1-4; v_call: TRBV7-9; clone_size: many; d_call: TRBD1; cdr3_aa: CASSPRTGEGKLFF; cdr3_nt: TGTGCCAGCAGCCCCCGGACAGGGGAAGGAAAACTGTTTTTT
j_call: TRBJ2-5; v_call: TRBV13; clone_size: few; d_call: TRBD2; cdr3_aa: CASTETLGLAGQETQYF; cdr3_nt: TGTGCCAGCACCGAAACTCTGGGACTAGCGGGCCAAGAGACCCAGTACTTC
j_call: TRBJ2-5; v_call: TRBV20-1; clone_size: many; d_call: -; cdr3_aa: CSARDVLASSHF; cdr3_nt: TGCAGTGCTAGAGATGTGCTAGCGTCGAGCCACTTC
j_call: TRBJ1-2; v_call: TRBV20-1; clone_size: many; d_call: -; cdr3_aa: CSARDPGGNYGYTF; cdr3_nt: TGCAGTGCTAGAGATCCGGGGGGTAACTATGGCTACACCTTC
j_call: TRBJ2-2; v_call: TRBV6-5; clone_size: -; d_call: -; cdr3_aa: CASSYLEGLDAGELFF; cdr3_nt: TGTGCCAGCAGTTACTTGGAGGGTCTTGACGCCGGGGAGCTGTTTTTT
j_call: TRBJ2-3; v_call: TRBV6-5; clone_size: few; d_call: -; cdr3_aa: CASSPYTGREPRDTQYF; cdr3_nt: TGTGCCAGCAGCCCATACACCGGACGTGAGCCCCGGGATACGCAGTATTTT
j_call: TRBJ2-5; v_call: TRBV6-1; clone_size: many; d_call: TRBD2; cdr3_aa: CASTFSGGQETQYF; cdr3_nt: TGTGCCAGCACTTTCAGCGGGGGGCAAGAGACCCAGTACTTC
j_call: TRBJ2-2; v_call: TRBV6-5; clone_size: -; d_call: -; cdr3_aa: CASKKTFTGELFF; cdr3_nt: TGTGCCAGCAAGAAGACATTCACCGGGGAGCTGTTTTTT